In this sample, the clone carrying this T cell receptor beta chain turned up a few times. Its specificity is not known. The entirety of the isolated RNA underwent reverse transcription, so expressed TCRB transcripts were sequenced. Mean read depth for naive, central memory and regulatory T cell samples was 3.5 million or so reads. Here immunoSEQ multiplex PCR was the method, and the copy in TCRdb shows in-frame clones only, minus some. The sample lists roughly 180,000 clones; 7.8% were seen once. Trimming shortened V by 4 bases and J by 7 bases, and 17 bases separated the two germline ends. This CDR3 region has 14 residues. In germline, CDR1 is SEHNR, CDR2 FQNEAQ (reference sequence). Via CD45RO/CCR7/CD25/CD127/CD95/CD27, cells of the CD4+ naive, central memory, regulatory and stem cell-like memory subsets were sorted. This entry is derived from a study of beta chain features in type 1 diabetes. On the study more broadly: Patients shared similar age, gender and cell yields with healthy donors.

Study observations and caveats: Significant though moderate, a shortening of TCRB CDR3s appeared in all four CD4+ subsets of Type 1 diabetes patients. Sequencing the cDNA could make cells with high TCR expression show up more than they should.

The V call is TRBV7-9, the J call TRBJ2-7, with a tentative D call TRBD2 (6 bases). The sequence was obtained from a woman aged 40-49 years with type 1 diabetes. Sequencing was performed on central memory CD4+ T cells from blood. The CDR3, as DNA: TGTGCCAGCAGCTCCACTGGGACTTCCAAGGAGCAGTACTTC. It translates to CASSSTGTSKEQYF.